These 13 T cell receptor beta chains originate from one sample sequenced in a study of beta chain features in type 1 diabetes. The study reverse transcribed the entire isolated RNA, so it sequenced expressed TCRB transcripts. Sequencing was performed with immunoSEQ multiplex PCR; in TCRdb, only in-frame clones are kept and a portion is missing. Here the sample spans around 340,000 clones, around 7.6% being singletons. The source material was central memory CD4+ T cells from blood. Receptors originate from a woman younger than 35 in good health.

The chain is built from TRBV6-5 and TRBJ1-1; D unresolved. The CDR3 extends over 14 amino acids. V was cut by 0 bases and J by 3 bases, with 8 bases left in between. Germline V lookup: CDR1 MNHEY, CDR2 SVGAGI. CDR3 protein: CASSYSGRDTEAFF. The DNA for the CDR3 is TGTGCCAGCAGTTACTCAGGGCGGGACACTGAAGCTTTCTTT.

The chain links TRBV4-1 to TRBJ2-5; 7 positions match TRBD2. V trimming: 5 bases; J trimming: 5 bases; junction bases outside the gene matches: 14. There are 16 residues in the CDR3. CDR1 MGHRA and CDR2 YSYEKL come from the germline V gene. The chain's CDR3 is CASSKGLAVTEETQYF. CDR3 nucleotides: TGCGCCAGCAGCAAGGGGCTAGCGGTCACAGAGGAGACCCAGTACTTC.

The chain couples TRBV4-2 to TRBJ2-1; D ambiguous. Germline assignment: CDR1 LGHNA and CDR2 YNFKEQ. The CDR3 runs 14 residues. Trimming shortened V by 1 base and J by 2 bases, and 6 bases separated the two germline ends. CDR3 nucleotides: TGTGCCAGCAGCCAAGTAGGCCCCTACAATGAGCAGTTCTTC. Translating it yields CASSQVGPYNEQFF.

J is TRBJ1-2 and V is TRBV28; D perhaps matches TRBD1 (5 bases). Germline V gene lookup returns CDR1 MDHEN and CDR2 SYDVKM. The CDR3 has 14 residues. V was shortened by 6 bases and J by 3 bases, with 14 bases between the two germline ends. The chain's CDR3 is CASSSIDRDYGYTF. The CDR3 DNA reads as TGTGCCAGCAGCTCCATCGACAGAGACTATGGCTACACCTTC.

The CDR3 protein is CAISGSARTSQPQHF. The CDR3 region has the DNA TGTGCCATCAGTGGATCGGCCCGAACCAGTCAGCCCCAGCATTTT. This sequence joins TRBV10-3 and TRBJ1-5; D unclear. The CDR3 is made up of 15 amino acids. The V and J ends lost 4 bases and 6 bases respectively, with 16 bases between them. Germline assignment: CDR1 ENHRY and CDR2 SYGVKD.

The CDR3 nucleotides read TGTGCCAGCAGCTTTGGTGTCGGCACAGATACGCAGTATTTT. It specifies CASSFGVGTDTQYF. V and J are TRBV9 and TRBJ2-3; D gene ambiguous. There are 14 residues in the CDR3. From germline, CDR1 is SGDLS and CDR2 YYNGEE. Trimming shortened V by 4 bases and J by 1 base, and 10 bases separated the two germline ends.

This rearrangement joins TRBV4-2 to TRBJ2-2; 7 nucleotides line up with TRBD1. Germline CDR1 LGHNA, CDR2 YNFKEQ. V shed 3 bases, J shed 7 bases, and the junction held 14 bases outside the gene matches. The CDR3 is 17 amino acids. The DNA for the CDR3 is TGTGCCAGCAGCCAGAAGGTCACCGGGACAGATAACGGGGAGCTGTTTTTT. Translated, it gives CASSQKVTGTDNGELFF.

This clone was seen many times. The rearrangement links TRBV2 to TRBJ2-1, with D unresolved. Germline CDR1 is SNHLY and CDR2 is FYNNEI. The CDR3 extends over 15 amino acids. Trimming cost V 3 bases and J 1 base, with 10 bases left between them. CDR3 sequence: CASSDNSLSYNEQFF. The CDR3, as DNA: TGTGCCAGCAGTGACAACAGCTTGTCCTACAATGAGCAGTTCTTC. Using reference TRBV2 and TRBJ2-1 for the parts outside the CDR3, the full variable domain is EPEVTQTPSHQVTQMGQEVILRCVPISNHLYFYWYRQILGQKVEFLVSFYNNEISEKSEIFDDQFSVERPDGSNFTLKIRSTKLEDSAMYFCASSDNSLSYNEQFFGPGTRLTVL.

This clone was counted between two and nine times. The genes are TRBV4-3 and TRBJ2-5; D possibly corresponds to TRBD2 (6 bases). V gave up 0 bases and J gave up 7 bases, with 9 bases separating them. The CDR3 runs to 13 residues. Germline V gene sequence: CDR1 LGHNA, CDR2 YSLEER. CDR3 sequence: CASSQDRGMTQYF. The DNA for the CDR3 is TGCGCCAGCAGCCAAGATCGGGGGATGACCCAGTACTTC.

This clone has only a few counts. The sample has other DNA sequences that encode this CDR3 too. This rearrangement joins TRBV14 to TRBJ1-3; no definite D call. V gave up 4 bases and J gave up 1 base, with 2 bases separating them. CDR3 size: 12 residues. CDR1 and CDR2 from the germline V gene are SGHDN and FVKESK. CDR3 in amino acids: CASSPSGNTIYF. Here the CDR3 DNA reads TGTGCCAGCAGCCCATCTGGAAACACCATATATTTT.

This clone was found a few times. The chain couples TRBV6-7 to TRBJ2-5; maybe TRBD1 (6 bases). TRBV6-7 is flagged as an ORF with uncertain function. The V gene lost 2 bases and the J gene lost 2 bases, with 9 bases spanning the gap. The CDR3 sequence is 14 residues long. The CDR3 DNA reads TGTGCCAGCAGTTACACAGGGAAACAAGAGACCCAGTACTTC. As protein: CASSYTGKQETQYF.

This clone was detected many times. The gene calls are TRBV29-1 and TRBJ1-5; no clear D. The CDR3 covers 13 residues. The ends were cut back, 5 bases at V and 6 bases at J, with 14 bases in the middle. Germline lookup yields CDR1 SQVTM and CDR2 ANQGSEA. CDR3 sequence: CSVSVGVGQPQHF. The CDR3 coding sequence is TGCAGCGTTAGTGTCGGGGTAGGTCAGCCCCAGCATTTT.

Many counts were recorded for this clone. CDR3: CASSLSGRRHTQYF. The CDR3 DNA follows: TGTGCCAGCAGCCTTAGCGGGAGAAGGCATACGCAGTATTTT. The genes are TRBV5-6 and TRBJ2-3; 9 nucleotides agree with TRBD2. V gave up 4 bases and J gave up 7 bases; unmatched junction bases: 7. Germline V gene data show CDR1 as SGHDT and CDR2 as YYEEEE. This CDR3 contains 14 residues.